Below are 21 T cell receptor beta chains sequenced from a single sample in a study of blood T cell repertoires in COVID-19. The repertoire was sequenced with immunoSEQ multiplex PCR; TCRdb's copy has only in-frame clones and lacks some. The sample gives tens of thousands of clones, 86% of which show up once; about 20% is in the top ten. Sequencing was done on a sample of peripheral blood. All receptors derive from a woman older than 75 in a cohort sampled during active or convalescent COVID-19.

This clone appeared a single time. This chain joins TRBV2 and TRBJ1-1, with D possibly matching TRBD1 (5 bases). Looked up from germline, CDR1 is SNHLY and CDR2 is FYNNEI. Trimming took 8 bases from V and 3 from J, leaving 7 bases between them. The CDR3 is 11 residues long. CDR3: CASDRDTEAFF. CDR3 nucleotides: TGTGCCAGCGACAGAGACACTGAAGCTTTCTTT.

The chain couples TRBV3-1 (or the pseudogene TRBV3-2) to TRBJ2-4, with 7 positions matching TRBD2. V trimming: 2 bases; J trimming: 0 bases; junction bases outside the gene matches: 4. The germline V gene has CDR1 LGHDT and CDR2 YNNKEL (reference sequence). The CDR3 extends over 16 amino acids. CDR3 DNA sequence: TGTGCCAGCAGCCAAAGCGGGAAACTAGCCAAAAACATTCAGTACTTC. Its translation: CASSQSGKLAKNIQYF.

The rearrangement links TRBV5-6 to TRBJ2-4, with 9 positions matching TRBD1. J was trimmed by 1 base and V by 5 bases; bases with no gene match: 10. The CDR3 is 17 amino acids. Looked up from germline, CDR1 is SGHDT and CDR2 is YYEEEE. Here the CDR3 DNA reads TGTGCCAGCAGACCTACAGGGGGCGCTGGGGCCAAAAACATTCAGTACTTC. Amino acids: CASRPTGGAGAKNIQYF.

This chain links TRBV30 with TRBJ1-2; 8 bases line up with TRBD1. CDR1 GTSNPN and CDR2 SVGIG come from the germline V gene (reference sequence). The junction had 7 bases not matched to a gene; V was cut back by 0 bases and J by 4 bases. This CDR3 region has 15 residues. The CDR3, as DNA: TGTGCCTGGAGTGTACAGGGGGGGATAGGCTATGGCTACACCTTC. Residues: CAWSVQGGIGYGYTF.

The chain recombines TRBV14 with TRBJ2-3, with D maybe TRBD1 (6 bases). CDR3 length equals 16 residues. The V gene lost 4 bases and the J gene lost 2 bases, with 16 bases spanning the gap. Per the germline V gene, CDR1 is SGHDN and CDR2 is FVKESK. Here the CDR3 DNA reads TGTGCCAGCAGCCTTGGCAGGGGAAAGCCCACAGATACGCAGTATTTT. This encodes CASSLGRGKPTDTQYF.

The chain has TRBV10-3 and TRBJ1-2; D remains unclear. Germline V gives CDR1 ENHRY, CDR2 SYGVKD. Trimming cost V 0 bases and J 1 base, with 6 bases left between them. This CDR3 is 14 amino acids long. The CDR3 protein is CAISESGGNYGYTF. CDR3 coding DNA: TGTGCCATCAGTGAGTCTGGCGGTAACTATGGCTACACCTTC.

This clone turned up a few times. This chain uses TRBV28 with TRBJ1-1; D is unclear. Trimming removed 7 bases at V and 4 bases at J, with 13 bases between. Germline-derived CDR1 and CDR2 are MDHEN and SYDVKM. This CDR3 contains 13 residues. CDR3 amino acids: CASTLIDTTEAFF. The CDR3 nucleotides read TGTGCCAGCACTCTAATTGACACCACTGAAGCTTTCTTT.

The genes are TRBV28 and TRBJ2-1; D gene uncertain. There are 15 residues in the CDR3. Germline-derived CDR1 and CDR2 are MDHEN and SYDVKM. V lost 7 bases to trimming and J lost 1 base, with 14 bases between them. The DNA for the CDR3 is TGTGCCAGCACTTTTGACTCCTATTCCTACAATGAGCAGTTCTTC. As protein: CASTFDSYSYNEQFF.

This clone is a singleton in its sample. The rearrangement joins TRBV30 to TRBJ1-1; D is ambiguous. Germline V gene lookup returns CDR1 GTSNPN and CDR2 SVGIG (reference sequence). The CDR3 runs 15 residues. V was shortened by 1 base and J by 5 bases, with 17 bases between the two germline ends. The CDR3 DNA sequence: TGTGCCTGGAGTGGATCCGGCGAGGGAAGGACTGAAGCTTTCTTT. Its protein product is CAWSGSGEGRTEAFF.

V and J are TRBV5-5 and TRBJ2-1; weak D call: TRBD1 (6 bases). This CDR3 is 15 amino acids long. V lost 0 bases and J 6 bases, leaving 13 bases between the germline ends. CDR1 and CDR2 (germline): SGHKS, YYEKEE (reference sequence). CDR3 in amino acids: CASSLAGVPLNEQFF. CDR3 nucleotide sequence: TGTGCCAGCAGCTTGGCAGGGGTCCCACTCAATGAGCAGTTCTTC.

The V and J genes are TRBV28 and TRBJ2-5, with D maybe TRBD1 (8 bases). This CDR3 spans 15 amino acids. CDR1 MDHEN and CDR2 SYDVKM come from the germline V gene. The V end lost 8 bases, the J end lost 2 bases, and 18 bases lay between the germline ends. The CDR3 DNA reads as TGTGCCAGCGGCGAGGGGGGGACAGGACAAGAGACCCAGTACTTC. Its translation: CASGEGGTGQETQYF.

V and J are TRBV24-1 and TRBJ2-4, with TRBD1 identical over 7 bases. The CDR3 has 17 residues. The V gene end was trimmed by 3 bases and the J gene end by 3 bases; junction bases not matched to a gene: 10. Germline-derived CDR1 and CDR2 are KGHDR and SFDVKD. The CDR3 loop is CATSDPRQGYNKNIQYF. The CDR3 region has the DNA TGTGCCACCAGTGATCCACGACAGGGATATAACAAAAACATTCAGTACTTC.

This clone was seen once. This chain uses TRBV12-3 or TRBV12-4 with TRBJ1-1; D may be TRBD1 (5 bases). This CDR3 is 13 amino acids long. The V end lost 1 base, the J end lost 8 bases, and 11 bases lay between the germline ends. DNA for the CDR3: TGTGCCAGCAGTTTAGTGTCAGGGCACGAAGCTTTCTTT. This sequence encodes CASSLVSGHEAFF.

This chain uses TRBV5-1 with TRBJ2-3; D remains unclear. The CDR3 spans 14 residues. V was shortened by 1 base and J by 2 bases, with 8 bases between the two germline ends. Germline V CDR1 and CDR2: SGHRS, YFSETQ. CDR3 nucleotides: TGCGCCAGCAGCTTGACAGAAAACACAGATACGCAGTATTTT. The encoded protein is CASSLTENTDTQYF.

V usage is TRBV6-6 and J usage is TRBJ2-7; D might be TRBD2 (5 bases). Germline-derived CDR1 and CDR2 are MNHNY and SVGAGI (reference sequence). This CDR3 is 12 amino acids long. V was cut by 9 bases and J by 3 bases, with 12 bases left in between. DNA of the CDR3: TGTGCCAGTAGGCCGGGGAACTACGAGCAGTACTTC. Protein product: CASRPGNYEQYF.

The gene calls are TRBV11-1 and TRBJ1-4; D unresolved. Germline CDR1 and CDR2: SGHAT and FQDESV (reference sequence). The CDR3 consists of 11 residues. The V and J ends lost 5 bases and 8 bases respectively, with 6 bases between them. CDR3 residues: CASSESEKLFF. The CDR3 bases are TGTGCCAGCAGCGAGAGCGAAAAACTGTTTTTT.

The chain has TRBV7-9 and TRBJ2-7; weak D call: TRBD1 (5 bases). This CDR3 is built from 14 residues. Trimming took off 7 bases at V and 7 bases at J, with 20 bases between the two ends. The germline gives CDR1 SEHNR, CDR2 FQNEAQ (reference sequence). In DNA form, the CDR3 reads TGTGCCAGCACCCATAGGGGCAGGGTGGGGGAGCAGTACGTC. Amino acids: CASTHRGRVGEQYV.

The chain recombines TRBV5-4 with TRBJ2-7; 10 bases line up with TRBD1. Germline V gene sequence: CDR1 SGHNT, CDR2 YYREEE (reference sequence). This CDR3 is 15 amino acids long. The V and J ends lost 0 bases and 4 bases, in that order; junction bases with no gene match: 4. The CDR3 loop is CASSLEGQGRYEQYF. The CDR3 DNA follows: TGTGCCAGCAGCTTGGAGGGACAGGGGCGGTACGAGCAGTACTTC.

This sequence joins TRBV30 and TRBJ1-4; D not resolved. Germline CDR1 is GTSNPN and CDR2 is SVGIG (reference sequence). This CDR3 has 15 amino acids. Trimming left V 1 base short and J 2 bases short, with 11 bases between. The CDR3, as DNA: TGTGCCTGGAGTGCGACTCTCTTGACTAATGAAAAACTGTTTTTT. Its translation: CAWSATLLTNEKLFF.

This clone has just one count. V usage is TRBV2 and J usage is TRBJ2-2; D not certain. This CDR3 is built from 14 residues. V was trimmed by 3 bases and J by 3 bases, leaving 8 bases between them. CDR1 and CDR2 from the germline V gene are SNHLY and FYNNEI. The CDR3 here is CASSDGAYTGELFF. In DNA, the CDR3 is TGTGCCAGCAGTGACGGTGCATACACCGGGGAGCTGTTTTTT. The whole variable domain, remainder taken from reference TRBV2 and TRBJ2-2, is EPEVTQTPSHQVTQMGQEVILRCVPISNHLYFYWYRQILGQKVEFLVSFYNNEISEKSEIFDDQFSVERPDGSNFTLKIRSTKLEDSAMYFCASSDGAYTGELFFGEGSRLTVL.

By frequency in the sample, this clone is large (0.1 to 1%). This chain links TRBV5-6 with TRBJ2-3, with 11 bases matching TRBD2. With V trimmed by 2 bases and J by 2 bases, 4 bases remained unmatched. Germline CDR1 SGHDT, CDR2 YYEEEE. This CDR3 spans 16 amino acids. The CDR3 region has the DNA TGTGCCAGCAGCTTAAAGACTAGCGGGAACACAGATACGCAGTATTTT. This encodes CASSLKTSGNTDTQYF.